These T cell receptor beta chains were read from a single sample in a study of blood T cell repertoires in COVID-19. Clones were read by immunoSEQ multiplex PCR, and TCRdb kept only the in-frame ones, dropping some. The repertoire holds approximately 94,000 clones, approximately 90% seen once, with approximately 2.2% in the top ten. The specimen was peripheral blood. The receptor set was obtained from a man aged 50-59 years with active COVID-19. The CDR3 runs from the conserved cysteine through the conserved F or W. D genes are given only for firm matches. Rows give clone size only sometimes, using once, few, many, or a class for an expanded clone.

J | size | D | V | CDR3 | DNA
TRBJ1-2 | - | - | TRBV14 | CASSPHPRGGYTF | TGTGCCAGCAGCCCTCACCCCAGGGGCGGCTACACCTTC
TRBJ2-5 | - | - | TRBV11-2 | CASSPYGRERGETQYF | TGTGCCAGCAGCCCCTACGGGCGGGAGAGGGGGGAGACCCAGTACTTC
TRBJ2-1 | - | TRBD2 | TRBV5-1 | CASSLRTSGSSYNEQFF | TGCGCCAGCAGCTTAAGGACTAGCGGAAGCTCCTACAATGAGCAGTTCTTC
TRBJ2-2 | - | TRBD2 | TRBV5-1 | CASSPPGLAGVGAGELFF | TGCGCCAGCAGCCCGCCGGGACTAGCGGGAGTTGGAGCCGGGGAGCTGTTTTTT
TRBJ2-7 | - | - | TRBV27 | CASSLSPQYEQYF | TGTGCCAGCAGTTTATCGCCCCAGTACGAGCAGTACTTC
TRBJ2-3 | - | TRBD2 | TRBV6-5 | CASSFSGGVDTQYF | TGTGCCAGCAGTTTTAGCGGGGGAGTAGATACGCAGTATTTT
TRBJ2-6 | - | - | TRBV7-9 | CASSLGSRPSGANVLTF | TGTGCCAGCAGCTTAGGGTCCAGGCCCTCTGGGGCCAACGTCCTGACTTTC
TRBJ2-2 | - | - | TRBV6-5 | CASSYSPGTNTGELFF | TGTGCCAGCAGTTATTCCCCGGGGACGAACACCGGGGAGCTGTTTTTT
TRBJ2-1 | - | - | TRBV5-1 | CASRVQLSSYNEQFF | TGCGCCAGCAGGGTTCAGTTATCCTCCTACAATGAGCAGTTCTTC
TRBJ1-6 | few | - | TRBV11-3 | CASSFGVRRNSPLHF | TGTGCCAGCAGCTTCGGTGTACGTAGAAATTCACCCCTCCACTTT
TRBJ2-7 | - | TRBD1 | TRBV9 | CASSKGQGPYEQYF | TGTGCCAGCAGCAAGGGACAGGGACCTTACGAGCAGTACTTC
TRBJ1-2 | - | TRBD1 | TRBV6-5 | CASTPDRVSGYTF | TGTGCCAGCACCCCCGACAGGGTTAGTGGCTACACCTTC
TRBJ1-2 | - | - | TRBV6-5 | CASSNNRVNYGYTF | TGTGCCAGCAGCAACAACAGGGTTAACTATGGCTACACCTTC
TRBJ2-5 | - | - | TRBV4-2 | CASSQSLREKETQYF | TGTGCCAGCAGCCAATCTCTGCGGGAAAAAGAGACCCAGTACTTC
TRBJ1-1 | - | - | TRBV3-1/TRBV3-2 | CASSQGEGNEAFF | TGTGCCAGCAGCCAAGGGGAGGGTAATGAAGCTTTCTTT
TRBJ1-6 | - | TRBD1 | TRBV7-2 | CASSLVTGDNSPLHF | TGTGCCAGCAGCTTAGTAACAGGGGATAATTCACCCCTCCACTTT
TRBJ1-6 | - | - | TRBV5-4 | CASSLFGGRNSPLHF | TGTGCCAGCAGCTTGTTTGGGGGCAGGAATTCACCCCTCCACTTT
TRBJ2-5 | - | TRBD2 | TRBV24-1 | CATSLSGREETQYF | TGTGCCACCAGTCTCAGCGGGAGGGAGGAGACCCAGTACTTC
TRBJ1-1 | - | TRBD1 | TRBV13 | CASSLTGFGTEAFF | TGTGCCAGCAGCTTGACAGGGTTTGGCACTGAAGCTTTCTTT
TRBJ2-1 | - | - | TRBV21-1 | CASSKAKRGGILGEQFF | TGTGCCAGCAGCAAAGCGAAGCGGGGGGGAATTTTGGGTGAGCAGTTCTTC
TRBJ2-2 | - | TRBD1 | TRBV11-3 | CASSNRGQGTGELFF | TGTGCCAGCAGCAACAGGGGGCAAGGCACCGGGGAGCTGTTTTTT
TRBJ2-1 | - | - | TRBV10-1 | CASSGAGGPFSSYNEQFF | TGCGCCAGCAGTGGGGCCGGGGGACCCTTCAGCTCCTACAATGAGCAGTTCTTC
TRBJ1-2 | - | TRBD1 | TRBV19 | CASSTQGTPVAGYTF | TGTGCCAGTAGTACACAGGGGACCCCTGTAGCTGGCTACACCTTC
TRBJ1-4 | - | - | TRBV19 | CASSPTGGPNEKLFF | TGTGCCAGTAGTCCAACGGGGGGTCCTAATGAAAAACTGTTTTTT
TRBJ2-2 | - | - | TRBV9 | CASSVELGEVSDTGELFF | TGTGCCAGCAGCGTAGAGTTAGGGGAGGTTTCGGACACCGGGGAGCTGTTTTTT
TRBJ1-2 | - | TRBD1 | TRBV2 | CASRSAGGYYGYTF | TGTGCCAGCAGGTCAGCAGGGGGGTACTATGGCTACACCTTC
TRBJ1-4 | - | - | TRBV2 | CASSKLRGGVGRSEKLFF | TGTGCCAGCAGTAAACTCCGAGGGGGGGTGGGTAGGAGTGAAAAACTGTTTTTT
TRBJ1-1 | - | TRBD1 | TRBV6-5 | CASSHGTGATEAFF | TGTGCCAGCAGCCACGGGACAGGGGCCACTGAAGCTTTCTTT
TRBJ1-1 | once | - | TRBV29-1 | CSGKDTFEAFF | TGCAGCGGTAAGGACACTTTTGAAGCTTTCTTT
TRBJ1-5 | - | - | TRBV12-5 | CASGLQGSQPQHF | TGTGCTAGTGGTCTACAGGGTAGTCAGCCCCAGCATTTT
TRBJ2-5 | - | - | TRBV6-5 | CASTERETQYF | TGTGCCAGCACGGAGCGAGAGACCCAGTACTTC
TRBJ2-1 | once | TRBD2 | TRBV11-2 | CASSLEASGGAVNEQFF | TGTGCCAGCAGCTTAGAGGCTAGCGGGGGGGCGGTCAATGAGCAGTTCTTC
TRBJ2-3 | - | TRBD2 | TRBV6-6 | CASSSASGLPTDTQYF | TGTGCCAGCAGTTCCGCTAGCGGACTACCCACAGATACGCAGTATTTT
TRBJ2-5 | - | TRBD2 | TRBV7-9 | CASSLAGGDTQYF | TGTGCCAGCAGCTTAGCGGGGGGGGACACCCAGTACTTC
TRBJ2-5 | - | TRBD1 | TRBV4-1 | CASSHQRTGGKETQYF | TGCGCCAGCAGCCACCAACGGACAGGGGGCAAAGAGACCCAGTACTTC
TRBJ1-1 | - | TRBD1 | TRBV5-6 | CASSAGGGLANTEAFF | TGTGCCAGCAGCGCAGGGGGAGGTCTTGCGAACACTGAAGCTTTCTTT
TRBJ1-1 | - | TRBD1 | TRBV18 | CASSPDRAYTEAFF | TGTGCCAGCTCACCGGACAGGGCATATACTGAAGCTTTCTTT
TRBJ2-1 | - | TRBD2 | TRBV7-8 | CASSNPSTSWNEQFF | TGTGCCAGCAGCAACCCATCGACTAGCTGGAATGAGCAGTTCTTC